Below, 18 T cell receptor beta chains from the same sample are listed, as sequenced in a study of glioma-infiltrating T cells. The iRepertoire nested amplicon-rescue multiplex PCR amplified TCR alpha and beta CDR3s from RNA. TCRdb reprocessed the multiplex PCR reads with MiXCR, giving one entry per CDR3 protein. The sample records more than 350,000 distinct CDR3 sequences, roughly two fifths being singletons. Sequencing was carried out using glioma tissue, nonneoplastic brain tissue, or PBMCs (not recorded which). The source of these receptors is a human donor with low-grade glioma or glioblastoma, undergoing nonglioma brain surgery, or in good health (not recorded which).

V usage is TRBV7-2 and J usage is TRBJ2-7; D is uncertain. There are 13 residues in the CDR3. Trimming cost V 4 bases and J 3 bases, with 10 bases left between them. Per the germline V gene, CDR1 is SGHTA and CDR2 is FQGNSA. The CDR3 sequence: CASSYRLDYEQYF. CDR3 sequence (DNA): TGTGCCAGCAGCTATAGACTGGACTACGAGCAGTACTTC.

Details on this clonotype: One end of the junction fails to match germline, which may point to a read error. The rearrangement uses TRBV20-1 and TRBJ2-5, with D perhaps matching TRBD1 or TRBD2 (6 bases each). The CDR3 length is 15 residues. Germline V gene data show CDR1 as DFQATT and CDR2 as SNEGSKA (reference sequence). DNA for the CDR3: TGCAGTGCTAGAGATAGTGGAAAGGGGGGAGAGACCAAGTACTTC. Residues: CSARDSGKGGETKYF.

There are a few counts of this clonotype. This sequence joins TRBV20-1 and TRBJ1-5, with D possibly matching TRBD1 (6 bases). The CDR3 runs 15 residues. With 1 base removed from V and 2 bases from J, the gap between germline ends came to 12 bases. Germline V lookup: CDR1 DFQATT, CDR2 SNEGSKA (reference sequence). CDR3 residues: CSARGGAAGNQPQHF. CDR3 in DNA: TGCAGTGCTAGAGGGGGGGCGGCAGGCAATCAGCCCCAGCATTTT.

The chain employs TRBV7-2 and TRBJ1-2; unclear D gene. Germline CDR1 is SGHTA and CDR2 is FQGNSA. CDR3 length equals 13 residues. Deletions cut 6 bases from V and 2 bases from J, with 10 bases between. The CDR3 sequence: CASRAQPNYGYTF. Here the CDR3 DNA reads TGTGCCAGCAGAGCCCAACCCAACTATGGCTACACCTTC.

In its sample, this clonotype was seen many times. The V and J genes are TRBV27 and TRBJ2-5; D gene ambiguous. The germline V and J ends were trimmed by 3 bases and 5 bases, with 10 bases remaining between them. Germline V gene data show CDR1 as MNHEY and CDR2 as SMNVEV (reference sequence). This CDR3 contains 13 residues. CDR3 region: CASSFIPLETQYF. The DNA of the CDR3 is TGTGCCAGCAGTTTTATCCCCTTGGAGACCCAGTACTTC.

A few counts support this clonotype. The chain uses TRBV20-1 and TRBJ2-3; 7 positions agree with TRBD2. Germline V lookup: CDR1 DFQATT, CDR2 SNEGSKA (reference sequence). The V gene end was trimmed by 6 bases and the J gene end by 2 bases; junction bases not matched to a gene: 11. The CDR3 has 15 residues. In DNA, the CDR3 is TGCAGTGCAAACACCGGGACTACCATCACAGATACGCAGTATTTT. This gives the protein CSANTGTTITDTQYF.

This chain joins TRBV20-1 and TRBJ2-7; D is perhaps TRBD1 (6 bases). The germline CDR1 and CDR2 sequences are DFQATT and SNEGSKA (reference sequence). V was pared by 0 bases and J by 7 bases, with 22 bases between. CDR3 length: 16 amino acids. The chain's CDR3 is CSARDSGTISYNEQYF. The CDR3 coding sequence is TGCAGTGCTAGAGATTCCGGGACAATCTCCTACAATGAGCAGTACTTC.

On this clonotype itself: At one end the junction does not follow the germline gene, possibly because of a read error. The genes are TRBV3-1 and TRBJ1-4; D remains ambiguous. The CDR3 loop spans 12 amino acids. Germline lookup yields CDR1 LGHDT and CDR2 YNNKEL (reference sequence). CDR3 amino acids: CASSQDNEKLFF. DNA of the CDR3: TGTGCCAGCAGCCAAGATAATGAGAAACTGTTTTTT.

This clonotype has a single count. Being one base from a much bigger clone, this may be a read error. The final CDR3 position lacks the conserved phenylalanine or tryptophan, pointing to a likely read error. The CDR3, as DNA: TGTGCCAGCAGTCAACGGAACAATGAGCAGTTCTTG. This encodes CASSQRNNEQFL. The rearrangement uses TRBV25-1 and TRBJ2-1; D unclear. Trimming shortened V by 5 bases and J by 5 bases, and 7 bases separated the two germline ends. The germline V gene has CDR1 MGHDK and CDR2 SYGVNS. There are 12 residues in the CDR3.

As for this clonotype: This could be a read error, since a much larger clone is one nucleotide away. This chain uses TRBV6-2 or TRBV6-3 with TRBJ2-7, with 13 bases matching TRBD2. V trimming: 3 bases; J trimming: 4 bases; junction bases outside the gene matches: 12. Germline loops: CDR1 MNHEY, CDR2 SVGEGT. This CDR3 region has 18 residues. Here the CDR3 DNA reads TGTGCCAGCAGTTATAACTCCCGGACTAGCGGGAGTTGGTACGAGCAGTACTTC. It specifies CASSYNSRTSGSWYEQYF.

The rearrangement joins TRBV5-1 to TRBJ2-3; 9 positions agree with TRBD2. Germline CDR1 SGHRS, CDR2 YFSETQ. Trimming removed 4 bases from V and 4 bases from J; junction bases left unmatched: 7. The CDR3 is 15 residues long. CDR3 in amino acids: CASSPPTSGADTQYF. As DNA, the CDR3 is TGCGCCAGCAGCCCCCCGACTAGCGGCGCAGATACGCAGTATTTT.

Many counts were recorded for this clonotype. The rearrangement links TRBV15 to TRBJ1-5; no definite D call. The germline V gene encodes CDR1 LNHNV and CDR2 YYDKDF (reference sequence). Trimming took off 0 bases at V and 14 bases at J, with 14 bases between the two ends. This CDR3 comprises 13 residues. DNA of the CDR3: TGTGCCACCAGCAGAGATGTGAGAGGGTTCAAGCATTTT. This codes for CATSRDVRGFKHF.

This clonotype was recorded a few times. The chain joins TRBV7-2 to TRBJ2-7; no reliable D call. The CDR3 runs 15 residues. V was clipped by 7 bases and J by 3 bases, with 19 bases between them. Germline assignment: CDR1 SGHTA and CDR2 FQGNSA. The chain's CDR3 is CASTRDGTNHYEQYF. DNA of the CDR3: TGTGCCAGCACCCGAGACGGAACGAACCACTACGAGCAGTACTTC.

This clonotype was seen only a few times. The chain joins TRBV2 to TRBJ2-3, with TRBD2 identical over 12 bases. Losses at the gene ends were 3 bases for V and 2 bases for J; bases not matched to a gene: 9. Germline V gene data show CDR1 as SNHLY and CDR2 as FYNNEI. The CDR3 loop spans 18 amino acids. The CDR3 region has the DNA TGTGCCAGCAGTGACGGGCTAGCGGGAGGGCCAGTCACAGATACGCAGTATTTT. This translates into CASSDGLAGGPVTDTQYF.

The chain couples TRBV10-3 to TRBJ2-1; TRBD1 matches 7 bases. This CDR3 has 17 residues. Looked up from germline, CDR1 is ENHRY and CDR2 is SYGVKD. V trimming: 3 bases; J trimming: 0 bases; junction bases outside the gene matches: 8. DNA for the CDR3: TGTGCCATCAGTGATCTCAGGGGGTCGAGCTCCTACAATGAGCAGTTCTTC. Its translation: CAISDLRGSSSYNEQFF.

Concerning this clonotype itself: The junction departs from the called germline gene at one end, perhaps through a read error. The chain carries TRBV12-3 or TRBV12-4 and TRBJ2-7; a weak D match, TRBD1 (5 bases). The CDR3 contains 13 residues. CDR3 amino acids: CASSFGAGLTLDF. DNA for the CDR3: TGTGCCAGCAGTTTTGGCGCAGGGCTGACGTTGGACTTC.

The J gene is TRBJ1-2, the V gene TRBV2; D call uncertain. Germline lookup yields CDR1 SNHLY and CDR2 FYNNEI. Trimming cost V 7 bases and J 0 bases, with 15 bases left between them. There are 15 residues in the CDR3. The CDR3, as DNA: TGTGCCAGCATTCGGGGTAGCGCCACTAACTATGGCTACACCTTC. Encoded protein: CASIRGSATNYGYTF.

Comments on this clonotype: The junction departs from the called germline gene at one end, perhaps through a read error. In DNA form, the CDR3 reads TGTGCCGGCAGAGGACAGGGAGACGAGCAGTACTTC. Its translation: CAGRGQGDEQYF. This chain joins TRBV6-2 or TRBV6-3 and TRBJ2-7, with 8 bases matching TRBD1. This CDR3 spans 12 amino acids. CDR1 and CDR2 from the germline V gene are MNHEY and SVGEGT.